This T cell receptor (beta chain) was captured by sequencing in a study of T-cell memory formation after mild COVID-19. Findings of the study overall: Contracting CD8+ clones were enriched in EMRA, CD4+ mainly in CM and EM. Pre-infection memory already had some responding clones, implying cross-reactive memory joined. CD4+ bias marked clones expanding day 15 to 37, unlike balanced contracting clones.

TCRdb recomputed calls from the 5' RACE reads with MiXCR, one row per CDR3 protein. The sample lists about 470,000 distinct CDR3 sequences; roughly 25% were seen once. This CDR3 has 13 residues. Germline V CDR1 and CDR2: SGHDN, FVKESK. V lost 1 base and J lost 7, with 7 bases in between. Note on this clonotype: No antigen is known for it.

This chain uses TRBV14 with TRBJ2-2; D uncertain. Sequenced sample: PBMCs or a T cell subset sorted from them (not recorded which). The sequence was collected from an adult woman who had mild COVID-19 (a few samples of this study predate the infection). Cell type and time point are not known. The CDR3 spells CASSQVLSGELFF. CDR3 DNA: TGTGCCAGCAGCCAAGTTTTAAGCGGGGAGCTGTTTTTT.